Each of the 15 T cell receptor beta chains below was sequenced from the same sample in a study of blood T cell repertoires in COVID-19. Only in-frame clones appear in the TCRdb table, and some are missing; sequencing was by immunoSEQ multiplex PCR. The sample includes some 87,000 clones, around four fifths seen only once; the top ten take approximately 12%. The sample consisted of peripheral blood. The receptors originated from a woman between 70 and 85 years old with active or convalescent COVID-19.

J is TRBJ2-1 and V is TRBV2; 10 bases match TRBD1. The trim removed 5 bases at V and 5 bases at J, leaving 9 bases unmatched. The CDR3 contains 16 residues. Germline V gives CDR1 SNHLY, CDR2 FYNNEI. DNA for the CDR3: TGTGCCAGCAGTCCCGGGACAGGGGTAACGGACAATGAGCAGTTCTTC. It translates to CASSPGTGVTDNEQFF.

V gene TRBV3-1 (or the pseudogene TRBV3-2) combines with J gene TRBJ1-1; TRBD1 is a possible D gene (5 bases). The CDR3 length is 13 residues. The V gene's germline CDR1 is LGHDT and CDR2 YNNKEL (reference sequence). The V end lost 4 bases, the J end lost 4 bases, and 10 bases lay between the germline ends. DNA of the CDR3: TGTGCCAGCAGCCGAGGGGAGGCCACTGAAGCTTTCTTT. Protein: CASSRGEATEAFF.

The chain recombines TRBV19 with TRBJ2-1; D call uncertain. Germline V gene data show CDR1 as LNHDA and CDR2 as SQIVND (reference sequence). This CDR3 contains 12 residues. V was trimmed by 5 bases and J by 3 bases, leaving 5 bases between them. The chain's CDR3 is CASSAHYNEQFF. The CDR3 DNA reads as TGTGCCAGTAGTGCACACTACAATGAGCAGTTCTTC.

The chain recombines TRBV7-2 with TRBJ1-2; 8 bases match TRBD1. The V and J ends lost 0 bases and 6 bases, in that order; junction bases with no gene match: 6. From germline, CDR1 is SGHTA and CDR2 FQGNSA. The CDR3 contains 15 residues. The CDR3 loop is CASSLASTGGDGYTF. The DNA of the CDR3 is TGTGCCAGCAGCTTAGCCTCAACAGGGGGAGATGGCTACACCTTC. Combining the CDR3 with reference TRBV7-2 and TRBJ1-2 gives the whole variable domain GAGVSQSPSNKVTEKGKDVELRCDPISGHTALYWYRQSLGQGLEFLIYFQGNSAPDKSGLPSDRFSAERTGGSVSTLTIQRTQQEDSAVYLCASSLASTGGDGYTFGSGTRLTVV.

The rearrangement uses TRBV5-6 and TRBJ1-2, with TRBD1 matching 8 bases. The CDR3 contains 15 residues. The germline CDR1 and CDR2 sequences are SGHDT and YYEEEE. J was trimmed by 7 bases and V by 2 bases; bases with no gene match: 10. DNA for the CDR3: TGTGCCAGCAGCTTCCCGGGACAGGCGAGGTCTGGCTACACCTTC. Its protein is CASSFPGQARSGYTF.

CDR3 region: CASSRTSGTIEMHGYTF. In DNA, the CDR3 is TGTGCCAGCAGTCGTACGAGTGGGACAATTGAAATGCACGGCTACACCTTC. The rearrangement joins TRBV2 to TRBJ1-2; D perhaps matches TRBD1 (6 bases). Between the trimmed V and J ends, which lost 5 bases and 8 bases, there was a span of 27 bases. This CDR3 is built from 17 residues. Germline V gene data show CDR1 as SNHLY and CDR2 as FYNNEI.

The table lists this clone with a few counts. This sequence joins TRBV5-4 and TRBJ1-1, with 8 nucleotides matching TRBD1. Germline V gives CDR1 SGHNT, CDR2 YYREEE (reference sequence). The CDR3 is 14 residues long. J was trimmed by 3 bases and V by 7 bases; bases with no gene match: 8. CDR3 loop: CASLDRVEDTEAFF. CDR3 nucleotides: TGTGCCAGCCTGGACAGGGTGGAGGACACTGAAGCTTTCTTT.

The chain uses TRBV9 and TRBJ2-2; a possible D gene is TRBD1 (5 bases). CDR3 size: 13 residues. V was trimmed by 4 bases and J by 4 bases, leaving 8 bases between them. Germline CDR1 is SGDLS and CDR2 is YYNGEE. As DNA, the CDR3 is TGTGCCAGCAGCCCAAGGGGCACCGGGGAGCTGTTTTTT. It is translated as CASSPRGTGELFF.

The V call is TRBV24-1, the J call TRBJ2-3; D remains ambiguous. Germline V CDR1 and CDR2: KGHDR, SFDVKD. V was clipped by 4 bases and J by 5 bases, with 9 bases between them. There are 13 residues in the CDR3. Written as DNA, the CDR3 is TGTGCCACCAGTGAGGTGACTGGAGATACGCAGTATTTT. Translating it yields CATSEVTGDTQYF.

The J gene is TRBJ2-7, the V gene TRBV5-1, with 11 nucleotides matching TRBD1. Germline V gives CDR1 SGHRS, CDR2 YFSETQ. The CDR3 is 17 residues long. V lost 2 bases and J lost 0; bases outside the gene matches: 7. The CDR3 DNA follows: TGCGCCAGCAGCTTTTCTTCCGGGACAGGGGGCTCCTACGAGCAGTACTTC. Residues: CASSFSSGTGGSYEQYF.

The rearrangement joins TRBV28 to TRBJ2-5, with no clear D. CDR1 is MDHEN, CDR2 SYDVKM, per germline. The CDR3 contains 14 residues. V was pared by 3 bases and J by 0 bases, with 8 bases between. The CDR3 bases are TGTGCCAGCAGTTTGACTGCGTACCAAGAGACCCAGTACTTC. It translates to CASSLTAYQETQYF.

This chain uses TRBV4-1 with TRBJ2-2; TRBD1 is a possible D gene (6 bases). The CDR3 loop spans 20 amino acids. V was pared by 3 bases and J by 1 base, with 24 bases between. Germline CDR1 is MGHRA and CDR2 is YSYEKL. The CDR3 sequence: CASSHPQGIFRDKNTGELFF. Written as DNA, the CDR3 is TGCGCCAGCAGCCATCCCCAGGGTATCTTCCGGGACAAGAACACCGGGGAGCTGTTTTTT.

The chain is built from TRBV5-1 and TRBJ1-6, with 7 bases identical to TRBD1. The CDR3 loop spans 15 amino acids. CDR1 and CDR2 from the germline V gene are SGHRS and YFSETQ. After removal of 0 bases from V and 7 bases from J, the junction contained 4 bases not matched to a gene. The CDR3 loop reads CASSLDEGANSPLHF. In DNA, the CDR3 is TGCGCCAGCAGCTTGGATGAGGGGGCGAATTCACCCCTCCACTTT.

The chain couples TRBV7-2 to TRBJ2-1, with D unclear. From germline, CDR1 is SGHTA and CDR2 FQGNSA. With 1 base removed from V and 9 bases from J, the gap between germline ends came to 10 bases. The CDR3 runs to 13 residues. CDR3 in amino acids: CASSLDAESEQFF. CDR3 nucleotide sequence: TGTGCCAGCAGCTTAGACGCGGAGAGTGAGCAGTTCTTC.

This clone was seen only once. V and J are TRBV3-1 (or the pseudogene TRBV3-2) and TRBJ1-4, with no clear D. The germline gives CDR1 LGHDT, CDR2 YNNKEL (reference sequence). The CDR3 covers 14 residues. V shed 1 base and J shed 8 bases, with 11 bases lying between them. In DNA, the CDR3 is TGTGCCAGCAGCCAAGGAGGGCGCGGGGAAAAACTGTTTTTT. It is translated as CASSQGGRGEKLFF.